A single sample is the source of the 14 T cell receptor beta chains below, sequenced in a study of blood T cell repertoires in COVID-19. Measured with immunoSEQ multiplex PCR; TCRdb has only the in-frame clones, and not every one. The data hold around 100,000 clones, with around nine tenths observed a single time. Sequencing was performed on peripheral blood. The receptors shown here come from a man aged 50 to 59 with acute or convalescent COVID-19.

CDR3 sequence reads: CASSLPSGVGVYNEQFF. CDR3 bases: TGTGCCAGCAGTTTACCGAGCGGGGTGGGGGTCTACAATGAGCAGTTCTTC. The rearrangement joins TRBV27 to TRBJ2-1; 7 nucleotides align to TRBD2. Germline V CDR1 and CDR2: MNHEY, SMNVEV (reference sequence). The CDR3 has 17 residues. The V segment lost 2 bases and the J segment 3 bases; nucleotides outside the gene matches: 10.

The chain has TRBV11-2 and TRBJ1-1; 9 nucleotides align to TRBD1. The germline CDR1 and CDR2 sequences are SGHAT and FQNNGV. Unmatched junction bases numbered 14, after V lost 8 bases and J lost 1 base. CDR3 length: 17 amino acids. The CDR3 loop is CASDPSGLTGGNTEAFF. The CDR3 DNA reads TGTGCCAGCGATCCCTCGGGACTGACAGGGGGGAACACTGAAGCTTTCTTT.

Comments on this clone: One junction end does not reproduce the germline sequence, and a read error may be involved. The rearrangement uses TRBV5-1 and TRBJ2-7; 8 nucleotides line up with TRBD2. This CDR3 comprises 16 residues. Germline V gene sequence: CDR1 SGHRS, CDR2 YFSETQ. CDR3 nucleotides: TGCGCCAGCAGCCCGCTCCCTAGCGGGCTTCGGACTGCGAAGAACTTC. This gives the protein CASSPLPSGLRTAKNF. Drawing the rest from reference TRBV5-1 and TRBJ2-7, the complete variable domain is KAGVTQTPRYLIKTRGQQVTLSCSPISGHRSVSWYQQTPGQGLQFLFEYFSETQRNKGNFPGRFSGRQFSNSRSEMNVSTLELGDSALYLCASSPLPSGLRTAKNFGPGTRLTVT.

This rearrangement joins TRBV19 to TRBJ1-4; 9 bases match TRBD1. J was trimmed by 8 bases and V by 9 bases; bases with no gene match: 4. The germline CDR1 and CDR2 sequences are LNHDA and SQIVND (reference sequence). CDR3 length equals 12 residues. The CDR3 DNA follows: TGTGCCAGCGGACAGGGGAGAGAAAAACTGTTTTTT. This codes for CASGQGREKLFF.

The rearrangement uses TRBV6-5 and TRBJ1-5, with TRBD1 identical over 10 bases. With V trimmed by 7 bases and J by 7 bases, 10 bases remained unmatched. Germline values: CDR1 MNHEY, CDR2 SVGAGI. This CDR3 has 15 residues. In nucleotides, the CDR3 is TGTGCCAGCACTACGGACAGGGGGGGAGGCCAGCCCCAGCATTTT. Its translation: CASTTDRGGGQPQHF.

This clone has a single count. This rearrangement joins TRBV27 to TRBJ2-7; tentatively, D is TRBD2 (6 bases). V was pared by 5 bases and J by 3 bases, with 14 bases between. Germline V gene sequence: CDR1 MNHEY, CDR2 SMNVEV (reference sequence). The CDR3 is 14 amino acids. CDR3 coding DNA: TGTGCCAGCAGTCCGGAGGGATTTTACTACGAGCAGTACTTC. It translates to CASSPEGFYYEQYF.

The chain links TRBV10-3 to TRBJ2-7; TRBD2 matches at 9 bases. The CDR3 covers 18 residues. The germline V gene encodes CDR1 ENHRY and CDR2 SYGVKD. Germline trimming cut 0 bases from V and 3 bases from J; bases unmatched to any gene: 12. The CDR3 loop reads CAISESRLAGPQNYEQYF. The CDR3 DNA reads TGTGCCATCAGTGAGTCCCGGCTAGCGGGACCCCAAAACTACGAGCAGTACTTC.

This clone showed up just once. V and J are TRBV4-3 and TRBJ2-7, with 8 bases that match TRBD1. The CDR3 is 15 amino acids. Trimming removed 0 bases from V and 7 bases from J; junction bases left unmatched: 8. Germline V CDR1 and CDR2: LGHNA, YSLEER. CDR3 nucleotides: TGCGCCAGCAGCCAAGATCTACAGGGGGTCCGGGAGCAGTACTTC. It codes for CASSQDLQGVREQYF.

The chain has TRBV5-1 and TRBJ1-6; D remains ambiguous. Germline V gives CDR1 SGHRS, CDR2 YFSETQ. This CDR3 comprises 16 residues. Trimming left V 4 bases short and J 5 bases short, with 16 bases between. This CDR3 is CASSPGKAINNSPLHF. CDR3 bases: TGCGCCAGCAGCCCAGGAAAAGCCATAAATAATTCACCCCTCCACTTT.

The rearrangement uses TRBV18 and TRBJ1-1; TRBD1 might be the D (5 bases). Deletions cut 3 bases from V and 4 bases from J, with 9 bases between. The CDR3 is 13 residues long. Germline loops: CDR1 KGHSH, CDR2 LQKENI. The CDR3 DNA reads as TGTGCCAGCTCACCCACAGGTTCCACTGAAGCTTTCTTT. Protein: CASSPTGSTEAFF.

This chain uses TRBV11-1 with TRBJ2-5; possibly TRBD2 for D (6 bases). Germline values: CDR1 SGHAT, CDR2 FQDESV (reference sequence). Trimming removed 2 bases from V and 5 bases from J, with 15 bases in between. This CDR3 spans 15 amino acids. This CDR3 is CASSLRGTGTETQYF. The CDR3 DNA sequence: TGTGCCAGCAGCTTACGGGGGACGGGGACGGAGACCCAGTACTTC.

The chain links TRBV7-6 to TRBJ2-2; 9 bases fit TRBD2. Germline V CDR1 and CDR2: SGHVS, FNYEAQ. This CDR3 region has 18 residues. Trimming at V came to 5 bases and at J to 7 bases, leaving 17 bases not matched to a gene. The CDR3 protein is CASSPHERTSAIGGELFF. The CDR3 nucleotides read TGTGCCAGCAGCCCCCACGAGAGGACTAGCGCTATTGGCGGGGAGCTGTTTTTT.

The chain carries TRBV19 and TRBJ1-5, with D perhaps TRBD1 (5 bases). CDR1 is LNHDA and CDR2 is SQIVND in the germline V gene (reference sequence). The CDR3 is made up of 13 amino acids. Trimming stripped 10 bases from V and 0 bases from J, with 10 bases between. CDR3 sequence (DNA): TGTGCCACTGGGGCAGATAGCAATCAGCCCCAGCATTTT. Translated: CATGADSNQPQHF. Complete variable domain (other parts from reference TRBV19 and TRBJ1-5): DGGITQSPKYLFRKEGQNVTLSCEQNLNHDAMYWYRQDPGQGLRLIYYSQIVNDFQKGDIAEGYSVSREKKESFPLTVTSAQKNPTAFYLCATGADSNQPQHFGDGTRLSIL.

V usage is TRBV6-6 and J usage is TRBJ1-5, with a weak D call TRBD1 (5 bases). The CDR3 totals 15 residues. Germline loops: CDR1 MNHNY, CDR2 SVGAGI (reference sequence). V was trimmed by 0 bases and J by 3 bases, leaving 9 bases between them. CDR3 sequence reads: CASSYSDRSNQPQHF. DNA of the CDR3: TGTGCCAGCAGTTACTCCGACAGATCCAATCAGCCCCAGCATTTT.